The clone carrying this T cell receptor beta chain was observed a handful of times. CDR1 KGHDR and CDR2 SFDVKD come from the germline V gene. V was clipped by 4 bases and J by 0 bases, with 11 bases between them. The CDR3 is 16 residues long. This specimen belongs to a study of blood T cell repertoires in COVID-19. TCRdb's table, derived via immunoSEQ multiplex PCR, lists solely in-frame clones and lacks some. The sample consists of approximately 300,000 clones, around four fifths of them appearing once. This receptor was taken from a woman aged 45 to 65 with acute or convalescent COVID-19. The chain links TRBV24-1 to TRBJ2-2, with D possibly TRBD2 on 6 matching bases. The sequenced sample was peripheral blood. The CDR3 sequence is CATSDTGGTNTGELFF. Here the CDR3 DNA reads TGTGCCACCAGTGACACCGGAGGGACGAACACCGGGGAGCTGTTTTTT.